This TCR beta chain was retrieved from a study of regulatory and conventional T cells in RAG deficiency (dated by TCRdb to about 2017). Background on the whole study: To compare the diversity and composition of the repertoires of Treg, conventional CD4+ and CD8+ T cells between RAG-deficient patients and healthy controls, the study applied high-throughput TCR beta sequencing. What the authors observed across the whole study: Shorter CDR3 lengths were found in all patient T-cell subsets, and >75% Treg-Tconv repertoire overlap at nucleotide and amino acid level was observed in Omenn syndrome patients. Some T-cell subset analyses were not done for some subjects. In Omenn syndrome patients, sorted CD25-high CD127-low cells may represent peripherally activated cells rather than bona fide Treg cells. Unique TCR beta sequences from Treg cells were about 100-fold fewer in Omenn syndrome and CID/AS patients than controls, versus roughly 10-fold for other subsets. Compared with control T-cell subpopulations, the RAG-deficient patients had markedly lower Shannon entropy and higher Simpson indices.

Before genomic DNA extraction, regulatory T cells were isolated from blood as CD4+CD25-high CD127-low cells. Several healthy control donors were used as the comparison group for repertoire analyses. As concerns this clone: Its antigen is currently not known. Base quality data are lacking; no much larger clone is found one base away.

At the junction V is shortened by 3 bases and J by 6 bases, with 12 bases in between. CDR1 and CDR2 (SGDLS, YYNGEE) derive from the germline V gene. CDR3 length: 14 amino acids, cysteine to phenylalanine. Solely the CDR3 DNA is kept, with 42 bases framed from the first base. The library was made by the immunoSEQ multiplex PCR assay. Rearranged TCR beta chain products were amplified from the genomic DNA of sorted T-cell subsets and were then sequenced. The study's own analysis went as follows. Shannon entropy and Simpson indices were used to measure how diverse the repertoire of productive TCR beta rearrangements was. To gauge clonal expansion, the frequencies of the 100 most abundant productive TCR beta clonotypes among total reads were added together. A self-reactivity index based on amino acid usage at CDR3beta positions 6 and 7 was applied to the TRB repertoires. Two-way ANOVA was applied to the repertoire analyses, whereas Student t or Mann-Whitney tests were applied to the flow cytometric analyses. Held by TCRdb, this immuneACCESS table contains in-frame sequences only and omits some clones. Under half of the omission traces to an unresolved V gene where checked; the cause of the rest is unknown. The DNA gave D and trimming, while V, J and clone size come from that table. This sample is represented by about 3,300 clones; 94% of them were singletons. Together, the top ten hold roughly 8.7% of the sample.

These data were likewise used in another study, on regulatory T cells. Per that second paper: The multiplex PCR used 52 forward TRBV primers and 13 reverse TRBJ primers, with assay-based and computational corrections for amplification bias. Restricted unique TRB V-J pairs and skewed V and J gene usage were observed in patient repertoires, most markedly in regulatory T cells. The study compared T-cell receptor beta repertoires of sorted regulatory, conventional CD4+ and CD8+ T cells between CD3G-deficient patients and healthy controls. Peripheral blood mononuclear cells were isolated by Ficoll density separation. Rearranged TRB loci were amplified from genomic DNA by multiplex PCR within the immunoSEQ assay. An Illumina HiSeq platform was used to sequence the TRB amplicons. Custom algorithms error-filtered the raw sequences and aligned the raw sequences to reference gene sequences, after which the immunoSEQ online tools were used for analysis. The frequencies of productive and nonproductive TRB rearrangements were evaluated among unique sequences as well as among total sequences. Groups were compared by t tests, Mann-Whitney tests or two-way ANOVA performed in Prism software.

This clonotype originated in a human donor in good health. Recombination joined TRBV9 with TRBJ2-2; 5 matching bases give a weak D call of TRBD2. Sequenced input: CD4+ Tregs sorted from blood. The CDR3 amino acid sequence is: CASSGQLEAGELFF. The nucleotide sequence reads TGTGCCAGCAGCGGTCAACTAGAGGCCGGGGAGCTGTTTTTT.